This TCR beta chain was identified during a study of shared clonotypes between healthy human individuals. The study enrolled healthy HIV-negative adults without recent acute infections or vaccinations as donors. The study separated CD4+ cells into CD45RA+ naive and CD45RA-negative memory subsets. In the authors' workflow: Filtering differed since immunoSEQ provided only junctions, with no quality scores. Sequencing used immunoSEQ multiplex PCR; TCRdb keeps in-frame clones, though not all of them. D and trimming were read from the DNA, whereas the V and J calls and clone size are those reported in that table. The data show approximately 2,300,000 clones, 85% to 95% seen once. Regarding the study as a whole: Rarefaction revealed incomplete sorted-subset sequencing despite large depth.

This clone was seen a single time. Its target is unknown. The sequencing sample was made of naive CD4+ T cells from PBMCs. As for subset: CD45RA+ positively selected. This sequence was found in a man aged 18 to 29 in good health. Some clones in this sample may be carry-over from other donors' samples.

The CDR3 here is CAISESTGGDEQYF. DNA of the CDR3: TGTGCCATCAGTGAGTCGACAGGGGGAGACGAGCAGTACTTC. V is TRBV10-3 and J is TRBJ2-5; TRBD1 matches at 9 bases. The DNA end is more similar to TRBJ2-7, so the J call may be wrong. The CDR3 totals 14 residues. Germline V gene lookup returns CDR1 ENHRY and CDR2 SYGVKD.